These 2 T cell receptor beta chains originate from one sample sequenced in a study of T cell responses to AZD1222 COVID-19 vaccine (dated by TCRdb to about 2021). Libraries came from the immunoSEQ multiplex PCR assay. TCRdb mirrors the immuneACCESS table, restricted to in-frame sequences. Some clones are absent from its copies; in checked studies, under half trace to an unresolved V gene, and the reason for the others is unknown. This sample holds 110,000 to 150,000 clones; approximately 93% were observed only once. Of the sample, over 4% falls within the top ten clones. The time point label, as the study defines it: baseline before first vaccination. Specimen: peripheral blood, collected on day 0 of AZD1222 vaccination. Receptor source: an adult in good health.

This clone was picked up a small number of times. This chain links TRBV9 with TRBJ1-1, with 8 bases fitting TRBD1. This CDR3 comprises 14 residues. Germline V gene lookup returns CDR1 SGDLS and CDR2 YYNGEE. The V gene end was trimmed by 6 bases and the J gene end by 1 base; junction bases not matched to a gene: 5. The CDR3 sequence is CASTQGQGNTEAFF. DNA of the CDR3: TGTGCCAGCACCCAAGGACAGGGGAACACTGAAGCTTTCTTT.

The chain employs TRBV11-2 and TRBJ1-3; perhaps TRBD1 as D (6 bases). V gave up 0 bases and J gave up 3 bases, with 15 bases separating them. There are 17 residues in the CDR3. Germline V lookup: CDR1 SGHAT, CDR2 FQNNGV. CDR3 residues: CASSLDGQRQGGNTIYF. DNA for the CDR3: TGTGCCAGCAGCTTAGACGGACAGCGGCAAGGTGGAAACACCATATATTTT.